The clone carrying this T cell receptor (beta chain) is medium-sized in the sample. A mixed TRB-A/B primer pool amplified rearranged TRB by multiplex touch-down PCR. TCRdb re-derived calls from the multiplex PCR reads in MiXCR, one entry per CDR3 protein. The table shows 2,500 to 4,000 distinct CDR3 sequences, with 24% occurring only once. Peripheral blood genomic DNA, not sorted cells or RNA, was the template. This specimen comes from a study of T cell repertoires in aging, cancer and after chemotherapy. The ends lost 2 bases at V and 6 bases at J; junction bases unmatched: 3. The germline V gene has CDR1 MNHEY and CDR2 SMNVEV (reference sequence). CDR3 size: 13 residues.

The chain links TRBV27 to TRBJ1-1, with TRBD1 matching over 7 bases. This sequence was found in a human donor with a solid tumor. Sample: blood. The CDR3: CASSLKGAAEAFF. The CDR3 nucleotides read TGTGCCAGCAGTTTAAAGGGGGCAGCTGAAGCTTTCTTT.